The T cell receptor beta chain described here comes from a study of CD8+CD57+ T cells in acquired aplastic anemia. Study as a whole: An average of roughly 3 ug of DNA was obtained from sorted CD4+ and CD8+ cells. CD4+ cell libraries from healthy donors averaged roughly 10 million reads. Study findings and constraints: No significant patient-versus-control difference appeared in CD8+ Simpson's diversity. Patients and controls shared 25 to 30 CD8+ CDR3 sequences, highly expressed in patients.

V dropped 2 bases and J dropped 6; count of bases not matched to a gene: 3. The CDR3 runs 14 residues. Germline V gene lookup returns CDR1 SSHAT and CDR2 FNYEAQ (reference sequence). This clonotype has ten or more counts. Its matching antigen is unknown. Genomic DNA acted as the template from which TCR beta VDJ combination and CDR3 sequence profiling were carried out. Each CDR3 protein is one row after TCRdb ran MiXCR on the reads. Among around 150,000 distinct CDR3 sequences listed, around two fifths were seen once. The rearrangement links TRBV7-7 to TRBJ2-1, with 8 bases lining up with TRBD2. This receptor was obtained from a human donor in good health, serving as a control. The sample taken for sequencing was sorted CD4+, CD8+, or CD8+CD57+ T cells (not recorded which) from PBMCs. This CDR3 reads CASSLLGTSNEQFF. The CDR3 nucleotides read TGTGCCAGCAGCTTATTGGGGACTAGCAATGAGCAGTTCTTC.